The 31 T cell receptor beta chains below come from one sample, sequenced in a study of neurological immune-mediated disorders. TCRdb passed the 5' RACE reads through MiXCR, listing each CDR3 protein once. This sample yields over 45,000 distinct CDR3 sequences, of which 25% are seen a single time; around 25% belongs to the top ten. The sequenced sample consisted of PBMCs. Receptors were obtained from a woman between 70 and 85 years old in good health.

In its sample, this clonotype was seen a few times. The rearrangement uses TRBV28 and TRBJ2-6; D gene ambiguous. Germline V gives CDR1 MDHEN, CDR2 SYDVKM. V lost 2 bases to trimming and J lost 0 bases, with 8 bases between them. This CDR3 is 16 amino acids long. The CDR3 nucleotides are TGTGCCAGCAGTTTAGACCGATACTCTGGGGCCAACGTCCTGACTTTC. It specifies CASSLDRYSGANVLTF.

This clonotype was seen ten or more times. The chain joins TRBV5-4 to TRBJ2-3, with 10 positions matching TRBD2. V trimming: 4 bases; J trimming: 6 bases; junction bases outside the gene matches: 11. There are 16 residues in the CDR3. Germline CDR1 SGHNT, CDR2 YYREEE (reference sequence). The CDR3 sequence: CASSGTASGSRDTQYF. DNA of the CDR3: TGTGCCAGCAGCGGTACGGCTAGCGGGAGTAGGGATACGCAGTATTTT.

A remark on this clonotype: This could be a read error, since a much larger clone is one nucleotide away. The final CDR3 position lacks the conserved phenylalanine or tryptophan, pointing to a likely read error. This rearrangement joins TRBV7-3 to TRBJ2-7; 15 bases map to TRBD2. Germline V gene data show CDR1 as SGHTA and CDR2 as FQGTGA. J lost 6 bases, V lost 5 bases, and 5 bases had no gene match. The CDR3 runs to 15 residues. The CDR3 sequence: CASSPGLAGGIEQYL. CDR3 bases: TGTGCCAGCAGCCCGGGACTAGCGGGAGGTATCGAGCAGTACCTC.

In regard to this clonotype: This may come from a read error, since a much larger clone is one base off. The CDR3 sequence: CASSYSPLAGGNKTYNEQFF. The CDR3 nucleotides are TGTGCCAGCAGTTACAGCCCACTAGCGGGAGGTAATAAAACATACAATGAGCAGTTCTTC. The chain uses TRBV6-2 or TRBV6-3 and TRBJ2-1; 12 bases fit TRBD2. The CDR3 has 20 residues. Germline assignment: CDR1 MNHEY and CDR2 SVGEGT. V dropped 2 bases and J dropped 4; count of bases not matched to a gene: 15.

At least ten counts were recorded for this clonotype. The J gene is TRBJ2-3, the V gene TRBV6-1, with TRBD1 matching over 9 bases. The CDR3 extends over 16 amino acids. The V segment lost 5 bases and the J segment 4 bases; nucleotides outside the gene matches: 10. Germline loops: CDR1 MNHNS, CDR2 SASEGT. CDR3 sequence (DNA): TGTGCCAGCAGTCGATCCGGACAGGGGATGGCAGATACGCAGTATTTT. Protein product: CASSRSGQGMADTQYF.

Many counts were recorded for this clonotype. This rearrangement joins TRBV15 to TRBJ2-6; weak D call: TRBD1 (5 bases). The germline V gene encodes CDR1 LNHNV and CDR2 YYDKDF (reference sequence). This CDR3 has 14 residues. The V gene lost 6 bases and the J gene lost 8 bases, with 14 bases spanning the gap. As DNA, the CDR3 is TGTGCCACCAGTACGGAAAGGGGAACCAACGTCCTGACTTTC. As protein: CATSTERGTNVLTF.

As regards this clonotype: A much larger clone lies one base from this, so it may be a read error. V usage is TRBV11-2 and J usage is TRBJ2-7; the D gene is possibly TRBD1 (6 bases). Trimming removed 5 bases from V and 2 bases from J, with 16 bases in between. This CDR3 has 15 residues. Germline CDR1 reads SGHAT; CDR2 reads FQNNGV. As DNA, the CDR3 is TGTGCCAGCAGCCCCAGGGGAGTGGTCCCCTACGAGCAGTACTTC. Translating gives CASSPRGVVPYEQYF.

Ten or more counts support this clonotype. The chain carries TRBV20-1 and TRBJ2-7, with D tentatively TRBD1 (6 bases). V lost 1 base, J lost 6 bases, and 13 bases lay in between. CDR3 length equals 13 residues. Germline V lookup: CDR1 DFQATT, CDR2 SNEGSKA (reference sequence). CDR3 in amino acids: CSARGGLVGEQYF. CDR3 DNA: TGCAGTGCTAGAGGGGGGCTGGTTGGCGAGCAGTACTTC.

The rearrangement links TRBV7-9 to TRBJ2-3, with D possibly matching TRBD1 (6 bases). The CDR3 has 12 residues. V gave up 6 bases and J gave up 4 bases, with 8 bases separating them. Looked up from germline, CDR1 is SEHNR and CDR2 is FQNEAQ (reference sequence). The CDR3 DNA sequence: TGTGCCAGCAGACAGGGCGCAGATACGCAGTATTTT. Amino acids: CASRQGADTQYF.

This chain uses TRBV4-1 with TRBJ2-7, with D unresolved. From germline, CDR1 is MGHRA and CDR2 YSYEKL. The germline V and J ends were trimmed by 1 base and 3 bases, with 13 bases remaining between them. This CDR3 has 15 residues. CDR3 sequence: CASSQGVTAGYEQYF. The DNA for the CDR3 is TGCGCCAGCAGCCAAGGGGTAACCGCCGGCTACGAGCAGTACTTC.

This clonotype was observed at least ten times. V and J are TRBV5-1 and TRBJ2-7; D gene uncertain. The CDR3 length is 14 residues. V lost 2 bases, J lost 4 bases, and 13 bases lay in between. Per the germline V gene, CDR1 is SGHRS and CDR2 is YFSETQ. CDR3 residues: CASSFSSVAYEQYF. The CDR3 DNA is TGCGCCAGCAGCTTCTCTTCTGTCGCTTACGAGCAGTACTTC.

In this sample, this clonotype turned up many times. The chain carries TRBV7-3 and TRBJ2-7; 8 bases are shared with TRBD2. V was clipped by 3 bases and J by 6 bases; unmatched bases: 1. The CDR3 extends over 12 amino acids. Germline V gene lookup returns CDR1 SGHTA and CDR2 FQGTGA. Here the CDR3 reads CASSFREGEQYF. Written as DNA, the CDR3 is TGTGCCAGCAGCTTCCGGGAGGGCGAGCAGTACTTC.

This clonotype has at least ten counts. The chain employs TRBV6-1 and TRBJ2-3; D gene unclear. The V end was cut by 8 bases, the J end by 6 bases, with 15 bases between. CDR3 length equals 13 residues. The germline gives CDR1 MNHNS, CDR2 SASEGT. CDR3 sequence reads: CASSFGSLDTQYF. Here the CDR3 DNA reads TGTGCCAGCTCATTCGGGTCTTTGGATACGCAGTATTTT.

V and J are TRBV29-1 and TRBJ2-2; 7 bases agree with TRBD1. Germline CDR1 is SQVTM and CDR2 is ANQGSEA. CDR3 length: 13 residues. Trimming at V came to 4 bases and at J to 9 bases, leaving 8 bases not matched to a gene. The CDR3 coding sequence is TGCAGCGTTGTGGTACAGGGGACGCGGGAGCTGTTTTTT. As protein: CSVVVQGTRELFF.

Many counts were recorded for this clonotype. This chain links TRBV4-2 with TRBJ1-1; TRBD1 agrees at 8 bases. CDR1 is LGHNA, CDR2 YNFKEQ, per germline. V shed 1 base and J 6 bases; nucleotides not matched to a gene: 7. The CDR3 is 15 amino acids. The CDR3 protein is CASSQGTGSSAEAFF. In DNA, the CDR3 is TGTGCCAGCAGCCAAGGGACAGGGTCGAGCGCTGAAGCTTTCTTT.

This CDR3 reads CASSPKSGDFYNEQFF. CDR3 coding DNA: TGCGCCAGCAGCCCCAAAAGCGGGGACTTCTACAATGAGCAGTTCTTC. The V call is TRBV4-1, the J call TRBJ2-1, with 7 bases that match TRBD2. With 4 bases clipped from V and 3 bases from J, the junction kept 9 bases outside the gene matches. Looked up from germline, CDR1 is MGHRA and CDR2 is YSYEKL. This CDR3 contains 16 residues.

With respect to this clonotype: One junction end does not reproduce the germline sequence, and a read error may be involved. The chain recombines TRBV28 with TRBJ2-4, with D uncertain. Per germline, CDR1 MDHEN and CDR2 SYDVKM. This CDR3 region has 17 residues. CDR3 nucleotide sequence: TGTGCCAGCACCCACGGCACTGGGGTTTTAGCCAAAAACATTCAGGACTTC. Its translation: CASTHGTGVLAKNIQDF. Based on the CDR3 plus reference TRBV28 and TRBJ2-4, the full variable domain is DVKVTQSSRYLVKRTGEKVFLECVQDMDHENMFWYRQDPGLGLRLIYFSYDVKMKEKGDIPEGYSVSREKKERFSLILESASTNQTSMYLCASTHGTGVLAKNIQDFGAGTRLSVL.

This sequence joins TRBV5-1 and TRBJ1-3; D is ambiguous. The V gene's germline CDR1 is SGHRS and CDR2 YFSETQ. This CDR3 has 16 amino acids. The V end lost 0 bases, the J end lost 0 bases, and 10 bases lay between the germline ends. The CDR3 bases are TGCGCCAGCAGCTTGGATCCCCCAGCCTCTGGAAACACCATATATTTT. Translated: CASSLDPPASGNTIYF.

This clonotype occurred a few times. The chain links TRBV7-9 to TRBJ1-1, with D uncertain. V lost 3 bases and J lost 2, with 4 bases in between. The CDR3 loop spans 12 amino acids. Germline CDR1 SEHNR, CDR2 FQNEAQ (reference sequence). The CDR3 nucleotides are TGTGCCAGCAGCTTTCAAAACACTGAAGCTTTCTTT. This sequence encodes CASSFQNTEAFF.

This clonotype came up many times. This sequence joins TRBV5-1 and TRBJ2-5, with 10 bases lining up with TRBD1. Trimming cost V 0 bases and J 0 bases; bases outside gene matches: 8. CDR3 length: 18 residues. The germline V gene encodes CDR1 SGHRS and CDR2 YFSETQ. The DNA for the CDR3 is TGCGCCAGCAGCTTGGCCGGGACAGGGGCCCTGTACCAAGAGACCCAGTACTTC. This encodes CASSLAGTGALYQETQYF.

In this sample, this clonotype turned up many times. The chain has TRBV13 and TRBJ2-7; D may match TRBD1 or TRBD2 (6 bases each). The CDR3 spans 14 residues. Germline V gene data show CDR1 as PRHDT and CDR2 as FYEKMQ (reference sequence). V lost 5 bases and J 3 bases, leaving 14 bases between the germline ends. CDR3 protein: CASSHSGEVYEQYF. CDR3 DNA sequence: TGTGCCAGCAGCCACTCAGGGGAGGTCTACGAGCAGTACTTC. The variable domain in full, with the rest retrieved from reference TRBV13 and TRBJ2-7, is AAGVIQSPRHLIKEKRETATLKCYPIPRHDTVYWYQQGPGQDPQFLISFYEKMQSDKGSIPDRFSAQQFSDYHSELNMSSLELGDSALYFCASSHSGEVYEQYFGPGTRLTVT.

In its sample, this clonotype was seen a few times. V is TRBV19 and J is TRBJ2-2; no firm D call. This CDR3 contains 13 residues. Germline CDR1 and CDR2: LNHDA and SQIVND (reference sequence). Trimming left V 2 bases short and J 6 bases short, with 7 bases between. The CDR3 DNA sequence: TGTGCCAGTAGTATATTCCGGGCCGGGGAGCTGTTTTTT. It encodes CASSIFRAGELFF.

This clonotype occurred many times. This chain uses TRBV5-1 with TRBJ1-4, with D perhaps matching TRBD1 (5 bases). Germline V gene sequence: CDR1 SGHRS, CDR2 YFSETQ. Trimming took off 2 bases at V and 6 bases at J, with 14 bases between the two ends. The CDR3 covers 15 residues. The CDR3 spells CASSFYGGTDEKLFF. For the CDR3, the DNA is TGCGCCAGCAGCTTCTATGGGGGTACGGATGAAAAACTGTTTTTT.

The rearrangement uses TRBV10-3 and TRBJ2-1; 10 nucleotides match TRBD2. The J segment lost 1 base and the V segment lost 5 bases, leaving 2 bases of the junction unmatched. The CDR3 is made up of 15 amino acids. Germline V gives CDR1 ENHRY, CDR2 SYGVKD. CDR3 region: CAISLAGASYNEQFF. DNA for the CDR3: TGTGCCATCAGTCTAGCGGGGGCGTCCTACAATGAGCAGTTCTTC.

A note on this clonotype: At one boundary the junction diverges from the germline segment, which might be a read error. The chain couples TRBV4-1 to TRBJ1-1, with D possibly TRBD1 on 6 matching bases. Germline assignment: CDR1 MGHRA and CDR2 YSYEKL. This CDR3 comprises 15 residues. CDR3 sequence (DNA): TGCGCCAGCAGCCAACGGGACACTGAGAACGCTGAAGCTTTCTTT. It specifies CASSQRDTENAEAFF.

At least ten counts were recorded for this clonotype. The gene calls are TRBV7-2 and TRBJ1-6; D not resolved. V gave up 3 bases and J gave up 9 bases, with 9 bases separating them. The length of the CDR3 is 13 residues. The germline CDR1 and CDR2 sequences are SGHTA and FQGNSA. The CDR3, as DNA: TGTGCCAGCAGCTTGAGAATGGGTTCACCCCTCCACTTT. Its translation is CASSLRMGSPLHF.

This clonotype was counted between two and nine times. The rearrangement joins TRBV12-3 or TRBV12-4 to TRBJ1-1; 9 bases align to TRBD1. The CDR3 consists of 13 residues. V shed 7 bases and J 10 bases; nucleotides not matched to a gene: 10. The CDR3 here is CASNSGQGLGAFF. CDR3 DNA: TGTGCCAGCAATAGTGGACAGGGGTTAGGAGCTTTCTTT.

The count of this clonotype is one. The genes are TRBV5-1 and TRBJ2-5; D possibly matches TRBD1 or TRBD2 (5 bases each). CDR1 is SGHRS and CDR2 is YFSETQ in the germline V gene. This CDR3 has 15 amino acids. Trimming stripped 0 bases from V and 2 bases from J, with 11 bases between. The CDR3: CASSLAPGLQETQYF. CDR3 nucleotide sequence: TGCGCCAGCAGCTTGGCCCCGGGGCTACAAGAGACCCAGTACTTC.

This clonotype was counted at least ten times. The J gene is TRBJ2-3, the V gene TRBV10-3; D unresolved. Germline V gives CDR1 ENHRY, CDR2 SYGVKD. Trimming removed 4 bases at V and 3 bases at J, with 11 bases between. This CDR3 has 14 amino acids. The CDR3 nucleotides are TGTGCCATCAGTGTAGTATCCCAAACAGATACGCAGTATTTT. The encoded protein is CAISVVSQTDTQYF.

For this clonotype: This may come from a read error, since a much larger clone is one base off. The rearrangement links TRBV7-2 to TRBJ2-7; the D call may be TRBD1 or TRBD2 (5 bases each). Germline V lookup: CDR1 SGHTA, CDR2 FQGNSA. V lost 5 bases, J lost 4 bases, and 15 bases lay in between. This CDR3 spans 14 amino acids. The CDR3 spells CASSRERGPYEQYF. In DNA, the CDR3 is TGTGCCAGCAGCCGGGAAAGGGGTCCTTACGAGCAGTACTTC.

This clonotype was counted many times. CDR3 DNA: TGTGCCAGCAGTTTTGAGTCACCCCTCCACTTT. Encoded protein: CASSFESPLHF. J is TRBJ1-6 and V is TRBV28, with D unresolved. CDR3 size: 11 residues. Trimming took 3 bases from V and 10 from J, leaving 4 bases between them. Per germline, CDR1 MDHEN and CDR2 SYDVKM.